What follows are 30 T cell receptor beta chains derived from one specimen sequenced in a study of T cells in Graves' hyperthyroidism and ophthalmopathy. Amplification targeted TCR beta CDR3 regions from RNA transcripts. TCR CDR3 underwent first-round RT-PCR with the HTBI primer set. TCRdb re-derived calls from the multiplex PCR reads in MiXCR, one entry per CDR3 protein. The sample shows 350,000 to 450,000 distinct CDR3 sequences, approximately 18% of them seen only once. Specimen: blood. Receptors were obtained from a woman aged 30 to 39 with Graves' hyperthyroidism that later progressed to Graves' ophthalmopathy.

This clonotype was counted many times. The chain has TRBV7-9 and TRBJ2-7; 7 nucleotides match TRBD2. Germline lookup yields CDR1 SEHNR and CDR2 FQNEAQ (reference sequence). This CDR3 spans 16 amino acids. J was trimmed by 3 bases and V by 5 bases; bases with no gene match: 13. CDR3 sequence (DNA): TGTGCCAGCAGCGTCGGGACCGCGGGGGAGGGCTACGAGCAGTACTTC. It encodes CASSVGTAGEGYEQYF. Filled out from reference TRBV7-9 and TRBJ2-7, the complete variable domain reads DTGVSQNPRHKITKRGQNVTFRCDPISEHNRLYWYRQTLGQGPEFLTYFQNEAQLEKSRLLSDRFSAERPKGSFSTLEIQRTEQGDSAMYLCASSVGTAGEGYEQYFGPGTRLTVT.

This clonotype has more than one count but fewer than ten. The chain couples TRBV15 to TRBJ2-5, with D perhaps assigned TRBD1 or TRBD2 (6 bases each). The V end lost 3 bases, the J end lost 4 bases, and 12 bases lay between the germline ends. The germline CDR1 and CDR2 sequences are LNHNV and YYDKDF (reference sequence). The CDR3 runs 14 residues. The CDR3 nucleotides are TGTGCCACCAGCAGGAGGGGGGCTCGAGAGACCCAGTACTTC. Encoded protein: CATSRRGARETQYF.

The J gene is TRBJ1-2, the V gene TRBV10-3; 7 positions agree with TRBD1. The germline V gene has CDR1 ENHRY and CDR2 SYGVKD. The CDR3 consists of 16 residues. J gave up 7 bases and V 7 bases, and 18 bases lay outside the gene matches. The CDR3, as DNA: TGTGCCATCACCCAGGGGGGGCAGTTTTTAAGAACTGGCTACACCTTC. It yields the protein CAITQGGQFLRTGYTF.

Ten or more counts support this clonotype. The chain recombines TRBV29-1 with TRBJ2-3; D is undetermined. The CDR3 is 12 residues long. Germline V gene sequence: CDR1 SQVTM, CDR2 ANQGSEA. Trimming shortened V by 0 bases and J by 7 bases, and 8 bases separated the two germline ends. The DNA of the CDR3 is TGCAGCGTTGAAGATAATAGAAATACGCAGTATTTT. Amino acid sequence: CSVEDNRNTQYF.

The table lists this clonotype with many counts. The rearrangement joins TRBV7-8 to TRBJ1-3; no definite D call. The germline V gene encodes CDR1 SGHVS and CDR2 FQNEAQ. V was cut by 5 bases and J by 0 bases, with 5 bases left in between. This CDR3 is 13 amino acids long. This chain's CDR3 is CASSLDSGNTIYF. The CDR3 region has the DNA TGTGCCAGCAGCCTAGACTCTGGAAACACCATATATTTT. Variable domain in full (rest from reference TRBV7-8 and TRBJ1-3): GAGVSQSPRYKVAKRGQDVALRCDPISGHVSLFWYQQALGQGPEFLTYFQNEAQLDKSGLPSDRFFAERPEGSVSTLKIQRTQQEDSAVYLCASSLDSGNTIYFGEGSWLTVV.

This clonotype was found many times. The CDR3 sequence is CASSYGWGNQPQHF. The CDR3 nucleotides read TGTGCCAGCAGTTACGGTTGGGGCAATCAGCCCCAGCATTTT. This sequence joins TRBV6-2 or TRBV6-3 and TRBJ1-5, with unresolved D. Trimming removed 2 bases from V and 2 bases from J, with 7 bases in between. Germline CDR1 and CDR2: MNHEY and SVGEGT. The CDR3 runs to 14 residues.

The rearrangement links TRBV19 to TRBJ1-1; D call uncertain. The CDR3 is made up of 15 amino acids. V was trimmed by 3 bases and J by 8 bases, leaving 19 bases between them. The germline CDR1 and CDR2 sequences are LNHDA and SQIVND (reference sequence). The CDR3 is CASSIGSAYEIEAFF. The CDR3 DNA reads as TGTGCCAGTAGTATTGGGTCGGCCTACGAAATCGAAGCTTTCTTT.

In its sample, this clonotype was seen many times. The chain employs TRBV18 and TRBJ1-2; D gene uncertain. The CDR3 runs 18 residues. CDR1 is KGHSH and CDR2 is LQKENI in the germline V gene. Trimming stripped 4 bases from V and 2 bases from J, with 23 bases between. The CDR3, as DNA: TGTGCCAGCTCACTTCGGATGACATCGGTGGAGCCAAACTATGGCTACACCTTC. This translates into CASSLRMTSVEPNYGYTF.

This clonotype was found many times. The genes are TRBV9 and TRBJ1-2; D is unclear. Trimming took 4 bases from V and 2 from J, leaving 15 bases between them. Looked up from germline, CDR1 is SGDLS and CDR2 is YYNGEE. The CDR3 is 15 residues long. CDR3 coding DNA: TGTGCCAGCAGCCCCCCTGGACGGAAGAACTATGGCTACACCTTC. Translated: CASSPPGRKNYGYTF.

The J gene is TRBJ2-1, the V gene TRBV7-8; 10 bases fit TRBD2. Germline CDR1 is SGHVS and CDR2 is FQNEAQ. This CDR3 spans 16 amino acids. V trimming: 2 bases; J trimming: 3 bases; junction bases outside the gene matches: 4. The chain's CDR3 is CASSLTSGTYYNEQFF. CDR3 bases: TGTGCCAGCAGCTTAACTAGCGGGACCTACTACAATGAGCAGTTCTTC.

This clonotype was detected ten times or more. The rearrangement joins TRBV30 to TRBJ1-2; D gene unclear. CDR1 GTSNPN and CDR2 SVGIG come from the germline V gene (reference sequence). The CDR3 covers 19 residues. The V end was cut by 3 bases, the J end by 2 bases, with 28 bases between. The CDR3 region has the DNA TGTGCCTGGAGAAAAAGACTGGCGCCGGGCACCGCCATAAACTATGGCTACACCTTC. Its translation is CAWRKRLAPGTAINYGYTF.

This clonotype has at least ten counts. The rearrangement joins TRBV12-3 or TRBV12-4 to TRBJ1-1, with D perhaps TRBD1 (6 bases). CDR3 length equals 14 residues. Trimming stripped 3 bases from V and 3 bases from J, with 11 bases between. The CDR3 protein is CASSFGGQYTEAFF. The CDR3 DNA sequence: TGTGCCAGCAGTTTCGGGGGGCAGTACACTGAAGCTTTCTTT.

This clonotype was found a few times. The V call is TRBV5-6, the J call TRBJ1-2; D remains ambiguous. The CDR3 extends over 15 amino acids. The V gene's germline CDR1 is SGHDT and CDR2 YYEEEE. V dropped 2 bases and J dropped 1 base, with 12 bases sitting between them. The CDR3 DNA reads as TGTGCCAGCAGCTTCCGTCGGGAGGTTAACTATGGCTACACCTTC. It yields the protein CASSFRREVNYGYTF.

This clonotype was observed many times. The rearrangement joins TRBV5-1 to TRBJ2-6; no definite D call. The germline V and J ends were trimmed by 0 bases and 0 bases, with 19 bases remaining between them. The CDR3 spans 20 residues. Germline loops: CDR1 SGHRS, CDR2 YFSETQ. For the CDR3, the DNA is TGCGCCAGCAGCTTGGCCGGGCAGTTATGGCTTAGCTCTGGGGCCAACGTCCTGACTTTC. Its translation is CASSLAGQLWLSSGANVLTF.

This clonotype came up many times. J is TRBJ2-7 and V is TRBV30, with a weak D call TRBD1 (6 bases). This CDR3 is built from 15 residues. CDR1 and CDR2 (germline): GTSNPN, SVGIG (reference sequence). Trimming removed 3 bases from V and 2 bases from J, with 17 bases in between. The CDR3 sequence: CAWRDRTDLTYEQYF. In DNA form, the CDR3 reads TGTGCCTGGAGGGACCGGACAGATCTCACCTACGAGCAGTACTTC.

This clonotype was seen ten or more times. The J gene is TRBJ1-4, the V gene TRBV6-1; D may be TRBD1 (5 bases). CDR1 is MNHNS, CDR2 SASEGT, per germline. The ends were cut back, 0 bases at V and 8 bases at J, with 22 bases in the middle. The CDR3 runs to 18 residues. CDR3 sequence: CASSEAGYLTEEIEKLFF. As DNA, the CDR3 is TGTGCCAGCAGTGAAGCGGGGTACTTGACAGAGGAAATAGAAAAACTGTTTTTT.

V and J are TRBV28 and TRBJ1-2; D gene unclear. V was cut by 8 bases and J by 7 bases, with 17 bases left in between. There are 13 residues in the CDR3. Germline-derived CDR1 and CDR2 are MDHEN and SYDVKM. The CDR3 reads CASLGWRVSGYTF. CDR3 in DNA: TGTGCCAGCCTAGGGTGGCGGGTCTCTGGCTACACCTTC.

In its sample, this clonotype was seen many times. This sequence joins TRBV18 and TRBJ1-1; D might be TRBD1 (5 bases). The CDR3 runs to 13 residues. CDR1 and CDR2 from the germline V gene are KGHSH and LQKENI. V was pared by 4 bases and J by 4 bases, with 10 bases between. The CDR3, as DNA: TGTGCCAGCTCACTCTCCACAGGCACTGAAGCTTTCTTT. It specifies CASSLSTGTEAFF.

This clonotype was counted only a few times. This chain links TRBV12-3 or TRBV12-4 with TRBJ1-2; D is possibly TRBD1 (6 bases). CDR3 length: 14 amino acids. V lost 5 bases and J 9 bases, leaving 19 bases between the germline ends. CDR3 nucleotide sequence: TGTGCCAGCAGTCCCGGGACATTCCTATGGAGCTACACCTTC. This sequence encodes CASSPGTFLWSYTF.

This clonotype was observed at least ten times. The chain joins TRBV7-9 to TRBJ2-1; D call uncertain. The CDR3 runs 13 residues. Germline lookup yields CDR1 SEHNR and CDR2 FQNEAQ (reference sequence). V was cut by 5 bases and J by 8 bases, with 13 bases left in between. The CDR3: CASSNAAEDEQFF. CDR3 coding DNA: TGTGCCAGCAGCAATGCGGCAGAGGATGAGCAGTTCTTC.

The table lists this clonotype with many counts. The V and J genes are TRBV28 and TRBJ2-1; TRBD1 aligns across 10 bases. Germline CDR1 MDHEN, CDR2 SYDVKM. Germline trimming cut 4 bases from V and 6 bases from J; bases unmatched to any gene: 9. The CDR3 extends over 16 amino acids. CDR3 protein: CASSSPPRTGGNEQFF. As DNA, the CDR3 is TGTGCCAGCAGTTCGCCGCCTCGGACAGGGGGCAATGAGCAGTTCTTC.

Ten or more counts support this clonotype. This chain joins TRBV9 and TRBJ2-1; D is possibly TRBD1 (7 bases). V was clipped by 3 bases and J by 8 bases, with 18 bases between them. The CDR3 runs 15 residues. The germline gives CDR1 SGDLS, CDR2 YYNGEE. The CDR3 region is CASSEGAGHIYEQFF. The CDR3 DNA reads TGTGCCAGCAGCGAGGGGGCGGGGCACATATATGAGCAGTTCTTC.

V gene TRBV9 combines with J gene TRBJ2-2; no definite D call. Germline CDR1 is SGDLS and CDR2 is YYNGEE. Trimming took 2 bases from V and 6 from J, leaving 14 bases between them. CDR3 length: 15 amino acids. The CDR3 here is CASSVSVLGSGELFF. The CDR3 DNA reads as TGTGCCAGCAGCGTTAGTGTGCTGGGGTCCGGGGAGCTGTTTTTT.

This clonotype was seen repeatedly, ten times or more. The genes are TRBV7-6 and TRBJ2-2; the match to TRBD2 covers 13 bases. Per the germline V gene, CDR1 is SGHVS and CDR2 is FNYEAQ. Trimming removed 6 bases from V and 7 bases from J; junction bases left unmatched: 20. The CDR3 totals 20 residues. CDR3 sequence (DNA): TGTGCCAGCAGTTCGGGGGGACCCGGACTAGCGGGAGAATCAGGCGGGGAGCTGTTTTTT. Its translation is CASSSGGPGLAGESGGELFF.

The genes are TRBV6-1 and TRBJ1-5, with unresolved D. The CDR3 contains 13 residues. Germline V gene lookup returns CDR1 MNHNS and CDR2 SASEGT. V dropped 7 bases and J dropped 0 bases, with 7 bases sitting between them. The CDR3 nucleotides are TGTGCCAGCATCCGGAATAGCAATCAGCCCCAGCATTTT. It codes for CASIRNSNQPQHF.

The V call is TRBV10-2, the J call TRBJ2-3; weak D call: TRBD1 (6 bases). V was trimmed by 6 bases and J by 2 bases, leaving 15 bases between them. There are 15 residues in the CDR3. Per the germline V gene, CDR1 is WSHSY and CDR2 is SAAADI. The CDR3 DNA reads TGCGCCAGCAGGACCAGGGGACCGGTCACAGATACGCAGTATTTT. It specifies CASRTRGPVTDTQYF.

The sample holds many counts of this clonotype. This sequence joins TRBV2 and TRBJ1-2; 10 bases agree with TRBD1. This CDR3 region has 14 residues. V trimming: 8 bases; J trimming: 1 base; junction bases outside the gene matches: 4. Germline CDR1 and CDR2: SNHLY and FYNNEI. The CDR3 coding sequence is TGTGCCAGCGGACAGGGGGGACTTAACTATGGCTACACCTTC. This encodes CASGQGGLNYGYTF.

The chain combines TRBV15 with TRBJ1-4, with TRBD1 identical over 10 bases. The germline V gene has CDR1 LNHNV and CDR2 YYDKDF (reference sequence). The CDR3 loop spans 16 amino acids. Trimming took 1 base from V and 3 from J; bases not matched to a gene: 2. The CDR3 DNA reads as TGTGCCACCAGCAGAGGACAGGGGGCGGCTAATGAAAAACTGTTTTTT. Translating gives CATSRGQGAANEKLFF.

V and J are TRBV20-1 and TRBJ2-5; unclear D gene. This CDR3 comprises 13 residues. V shed 5 bases and J shed 0 bases, with 10 bases lying between them. The germline V gene encodes CDR1 DFQATT and CDR2 SNEGSKA (reference sequence). The chain's CDR3 is CSAGSSYQETQYF. CDR3 sequence (DNA): TGCAGTGCTGGGTCCTCGTACCAAGAGACCCAGTACTTC.

J is TRBJ2-7 and V is TRBV3-1; D call uncertain. The V end was cut by 2 bases, the J end by 0 bases, with 8 bases between. CDR1 and CDR2 from the germline V gene are LGHDT and YNNKEL (reference sequence). This CDR3 has 14 residues. DNA of the CDR3: TGTGCCAGCAGCCAATTCGGAAGCTCCTACGAGCAGTACTTC. Encoded protein: CASSQFGSSYEQYF.